This paragraph covers one T cell receptor (beta chain) sequence. This specimen comes from a study of T cell changes during pregnancy in multiple sclerosis. Data came from immunoSEQ multiplex PCR; TCRdb stores just in-frame clones and leaves some out. Of over 60,000 clones in the sample, roughly 91% are singletons; the top ten hold 1%. Material: peripheral blood, obtained in the first trimester of pregnancy. The receptor was isolated from a female donor with multiple sclerosis, enrolled in a pregnancy study.

For the CDR3, the DNA is TGTGCCAGCAGCCAAGATGGTAGGTCAGGGGTGAGTCAGCCCCAGCATTTT. Amino acids: CASSQDGRSGVSQPQHF. The rearrangement links TRBV4-2 to TRBJ1-5, with a weak D call TRBD1 (6 bases). This CDR3 comprises 17 residues. The germline CDR1 and CDR2 sequences are LGHNA and YNFKEQ. With 0 bases removed from V and 6 bases from J, the gap between germline ends came to 18 bases.